A single T cell receptor beta chain is shown here with its context. PCR involved 60 Vbeta and 13 Jbeta primers. The assay was immunoSEQ multiplex PCR, and TCRdb's table has in-frame clones only and misses some. The repertoire holds roughly 190,000 clones, with less than 85% as singletons. The ends lost 1 base at V and 7 bases at J; junction bases unmatched: 7. CDR3 size: 17 residues. Germline V gene sequence: CDR1 SGHVS, CDR2 FNYEAQ. The data are from a study of cytomegalovirus exposure and HLA in healthy donors. The chain recombines TRBV7-6 with TRBJ2-7, with 16 bases identical to TRBD2. The sequence came from a man aged 25 to 40 in good health and CMV-seropositive. The specimen sequenced was PBMCs. The CDR3 nucleotides read TGTGCCAGCAGCTTAGTGCCGGGACTAGCGGGAGGGGGTGAGCAGTACTTC. This codes for CASSLVPGLAGGGEQYF. The full variable domain, completed using reference TRBV7-6 and TRBJ2-7, is GAGVSQSPRYKVTKRGQDVALRCDPISGHVSLYWYRQALGQGPEFLTYFNYEAQQDKSGLPNDRFSAERPEGSISTLTIQRTEQRDSAMYRCASSLVPGLAGGGEQYFGPGTRLTVT.